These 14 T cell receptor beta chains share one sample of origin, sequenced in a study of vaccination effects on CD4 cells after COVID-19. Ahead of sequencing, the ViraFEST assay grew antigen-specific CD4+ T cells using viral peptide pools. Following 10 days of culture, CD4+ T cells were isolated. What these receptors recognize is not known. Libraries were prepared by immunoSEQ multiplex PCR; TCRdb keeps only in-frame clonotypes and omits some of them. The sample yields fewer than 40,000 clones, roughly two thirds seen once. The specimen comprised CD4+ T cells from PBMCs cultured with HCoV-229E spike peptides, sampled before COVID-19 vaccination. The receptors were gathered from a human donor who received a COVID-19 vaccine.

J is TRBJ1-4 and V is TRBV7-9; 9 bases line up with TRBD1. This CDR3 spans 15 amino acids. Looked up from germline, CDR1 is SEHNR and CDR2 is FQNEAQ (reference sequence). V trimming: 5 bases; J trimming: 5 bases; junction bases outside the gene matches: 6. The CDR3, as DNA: TGTGCCAGCAGCGCGGACAGGGGCAAAAATGAAAAACTGTTTTTT. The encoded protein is CASSADRGKNEKLFF.

Here the CDR3 reads CATSDGFQETQYF. DNA of the CDR3: TGTGCCACCAGTGATGGATTCCAAGAGACCCAGTACTTC. The V gene is TRBV24-1, the J gene TRBJ2-5; no reliable D call. The length of the CDR3 is 13 residues. Germline V CDR1 and CDR2: KGHDR, SFDVKD. Trimming pared 3 bases from V and 1 base from J, leaving 5 bases between.

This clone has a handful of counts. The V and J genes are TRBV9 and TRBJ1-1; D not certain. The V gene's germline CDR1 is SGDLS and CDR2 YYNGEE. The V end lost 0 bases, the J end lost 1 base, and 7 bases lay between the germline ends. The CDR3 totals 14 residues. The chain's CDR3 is CASSVGRRNTEAFF. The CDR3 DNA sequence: TGTGCCAGCAGCGTAGGCCGGAGGAACACTGAAGCTTTCTTT.

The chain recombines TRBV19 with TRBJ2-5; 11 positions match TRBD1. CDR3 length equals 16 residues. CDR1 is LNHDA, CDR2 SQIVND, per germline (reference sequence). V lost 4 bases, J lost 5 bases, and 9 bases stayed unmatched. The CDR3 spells CASSTRDRGAVETQYF. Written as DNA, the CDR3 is TGTGCCAGTAGTACCCGGGACAGGGGGGCTGTGGAGACCCAGTACTTC.

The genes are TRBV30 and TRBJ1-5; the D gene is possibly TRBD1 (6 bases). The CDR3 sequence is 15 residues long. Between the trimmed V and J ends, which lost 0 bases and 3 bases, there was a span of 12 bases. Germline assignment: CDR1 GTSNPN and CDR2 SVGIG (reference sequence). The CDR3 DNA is TGTGCCTGGAGTGTCACGGGGGGCGTCAATCAGCCCCAGCATTTT. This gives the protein CAWSVTGGVNQPQHF. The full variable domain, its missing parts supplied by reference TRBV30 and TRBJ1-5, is SQTIHQWPATLVQPVGSPLSLECTVEGTSNPNLYWYRQAAGRGLQLLFYSVGIGQISSEVPQNLSASRPQDRQFILSSKKLLLSDSGFYLCAWSVTGGVNQPQHFGDGTRLSIL.

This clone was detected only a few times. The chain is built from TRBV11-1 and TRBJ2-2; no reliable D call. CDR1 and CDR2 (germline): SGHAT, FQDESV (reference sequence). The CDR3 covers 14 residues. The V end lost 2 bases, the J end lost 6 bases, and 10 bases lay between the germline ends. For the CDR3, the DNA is TGTGCCAGCAGCTTAAATTCGGCGGCCGGGGAGCTGTTTTTT. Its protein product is CASSLNSAAGELFF.

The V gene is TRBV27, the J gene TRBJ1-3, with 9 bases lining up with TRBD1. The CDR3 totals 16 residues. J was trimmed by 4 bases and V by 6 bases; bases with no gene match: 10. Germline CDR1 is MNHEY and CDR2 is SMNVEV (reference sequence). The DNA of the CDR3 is TGTGCCAGCAGGCCTGCCCTTGGGACAGGGGGAAACACCATATATTTT. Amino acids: CASRPALGTGGNTIYF.

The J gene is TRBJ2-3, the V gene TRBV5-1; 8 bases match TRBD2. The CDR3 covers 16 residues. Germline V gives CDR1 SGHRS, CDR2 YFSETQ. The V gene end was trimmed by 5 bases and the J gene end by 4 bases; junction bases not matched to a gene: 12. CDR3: CASSGTGGPTADTQYF. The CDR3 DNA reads TGCGCCAGCAGTGGTACGGGGGGGCCGACAGCAGATACGCAGTATTTT. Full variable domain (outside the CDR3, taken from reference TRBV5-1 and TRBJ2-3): KAGVTQTPRYLIKTRGQQVTLSCSPISGHRSVSWYQQTPGQGLQFLFEYFSETQRNKGNFPGRFSGRQFSNSRSEMNVSTLELGDSALYLCASSGTGGPTADTQYFGPGTRLTVL.

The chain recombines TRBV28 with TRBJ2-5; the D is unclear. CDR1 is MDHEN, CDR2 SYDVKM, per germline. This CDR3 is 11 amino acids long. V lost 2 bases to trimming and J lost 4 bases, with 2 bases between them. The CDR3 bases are TGTGCCAGCAGTTTAGGAGAGACCCAGTACTTC. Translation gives CASSLGETQYF.

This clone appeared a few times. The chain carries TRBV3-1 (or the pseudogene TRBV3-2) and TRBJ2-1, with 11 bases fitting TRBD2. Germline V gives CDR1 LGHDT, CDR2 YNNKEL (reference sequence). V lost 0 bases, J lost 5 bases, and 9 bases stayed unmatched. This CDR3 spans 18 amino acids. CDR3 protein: CASSQDNTSGGYHNEQFF. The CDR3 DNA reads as TGTGCCAGCAGCCAAGATAACACTAGCGGGGGCTACCACAATGAGCAGTTCTTC.

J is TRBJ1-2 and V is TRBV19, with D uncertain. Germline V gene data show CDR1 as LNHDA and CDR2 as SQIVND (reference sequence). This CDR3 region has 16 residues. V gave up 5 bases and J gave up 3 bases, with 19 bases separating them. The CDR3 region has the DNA TGTGCCAGTAGTTACAAGGCCTCATCCACGGACTATGGCTACACCTTC. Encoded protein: CASSYKASSTDYGYTF.

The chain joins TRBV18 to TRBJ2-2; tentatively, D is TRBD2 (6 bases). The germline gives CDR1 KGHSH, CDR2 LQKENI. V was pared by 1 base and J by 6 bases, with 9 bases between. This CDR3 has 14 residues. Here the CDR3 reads CASSPQTGAGELFF. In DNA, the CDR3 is TGTGCCAGCTCACCACAGACGGGGGCCGGGGAGCTGTTTTTT.

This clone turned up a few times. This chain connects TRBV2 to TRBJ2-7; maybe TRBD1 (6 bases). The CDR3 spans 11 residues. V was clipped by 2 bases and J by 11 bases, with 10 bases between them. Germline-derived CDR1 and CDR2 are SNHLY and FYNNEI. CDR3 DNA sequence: TGTGCCAGCAGTGAATGGGGGCATGAGTACTTC. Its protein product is CASSEWGHEYF. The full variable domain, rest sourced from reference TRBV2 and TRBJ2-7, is EPEVTQTPSHQVTQMGQEVILRCVPISNHLYFYWYRQILGQKVEFLVSFYNNEISEKSEIFDDQFSVERPDGSNFTLKIRSTKLEDSAMYFCASSEWGHEYFGPGTRLTVT.

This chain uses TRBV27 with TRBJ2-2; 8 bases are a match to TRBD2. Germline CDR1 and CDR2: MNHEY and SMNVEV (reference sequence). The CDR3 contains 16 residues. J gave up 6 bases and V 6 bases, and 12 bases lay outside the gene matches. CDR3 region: CASRPGSGVGPGELFF. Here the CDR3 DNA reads TGTGCCAGCAGACCGGGTAGCGGGGTGGGGCCCGGGGAGCTGTTTTTT.